This record looks at one T cell receptor beta chain sequence and its context. What it binds is unknown. This entry comes from a study of T cells after yellow fever vaccination. General study findings and limits: Clonotypes found in both CD4 and CD8 compartments made up a small share. In post-booster samples, most primary-vaccination clones reappeared (roughly 96% CD4, 88% CD8). Within FACS-sorted repertoires, abundant clonotypes contaminating from the bulk population could be present.

5'RACE template switching added a universal primer site and UMIs to TCR cDNA. TCRdb itself ran the 5' RACE reads through MiXCR, one entry per CDR3 protein. The table shows 400,000 or so distinct CDR3 sequences, with about 17% occurring only once. Sequences were derived from PBMCs, sampled before the yellow fever booster vaccination. The source is a man aged 18 to 30 who received the YFV17D yellow fever vaccine.

The CDR3 sequence is CASSEGLALDKNIQYF. CDR3 nucleotide sequence: TGTGCCAGCAGTGAAGGTCTAGCCCTAGACAAAAACATTCAGTACTTC. The chain employs TRBV6-1 and TRBJ2-4; TRBD2 is a possible D gene (5 bases). This CDR3 contains 16 residues. The V end was cut by 1 base, the J end by 3 bases, with 13 bases between. Germline V gene data show CDR1 as MNHNS and CDR2 as SASEGT.